This TCR beta chain was obtained from a study of Ad26.COV2.S vaccination and SARS-CoV-2 variants. As for the study in general: Enrollment placed the donor in the COV1001 Ad26.COV2.S trial arm. Dosing was one shot or two shots 56 days apart. General study points: People given the vaccine had a wider spike-specific TCR breadth than placebo recipients did.

Method: immunoSEQ multiplex PCR; TCRdb's copy keeps in-frame clones and lacks some. The top ten clones hold 6.4% of a sample with hundreds of thousands of clones, about 85% of them seen once. The CDR3 is made up of 15 amino acids. Germline-derived CDR1 and CDR2 are SGHNT and YYREEE (reference sequence). Trimming pared 0 bases from V and 7 bases from J, leaving 11 bases between. With respect to this clone: Antigen: not known.

Treatment given: some 20 received Ad26.COV2.S at low or high dose, single or two shots; 5 received placebo; per-sample allocation not given. It was on day 63 after the first vaccine or placebo injection that samples were taken. Specimen: peripheral blood, collected in a trial of Ad26.COV2.S vaccine versus placebo. This clonotype was obtained from a person between 18 and 59 years old who received the Ad26.COV2.S COVID-19 vaccine or a placebo. This chain uses TRBV5-4 with TRBJ1-6; no definite D call. The CDR3 coding sequence is TGTGCCAGCAGCTTGGAGCCGAGTACAAATTCACCCCTCCACTTT. Its protein product is CASSLEPSTNSPLHF. The variable domain in full, completed from reference TRBV5-4 and TRBJ1-6, reads ETGVTQSPTHLIKTRGQQVTLRCSSQSGHNTVSWYQQALGQGPQFIFQYYREEENGRGNFPPRFSGLQFPNYSSELNVNALELDDSALYLCASSLEPSTNSPLHFGNGTRLTVT.